The next 4 T cell receptor beta chains were all read from a single sample in a study of T cell responses to AZD1222 COVID-19 vaccine. Measured with immunoSEQ multiplex PCR; TCRdb has only the in-frame clones, and not every one. This sample has roughly 130,000 clones, with 70% to 90% found just once. The source material was peripheral blood, sampled on day 0 of AZD1222 vaccination. The receptors were sampled from an adult in good health.

The chain joins TRBV3-1 (or the pseudogene TRBV3-2) to TRBJ1-2, with TRBD1 matching 7 bases. The V gene end was trimmed by 1 base and the J gene end by 4 bases; junction bases not matched to a gene: 6. CDR3 length: 15 amino acids. CDR1 LGHDT and CDR2 YNNKEL come from the germline V gene (reference sequence). The CDR3 is CASSQASGTVYGYTF. Written as DNA, the CDR3 is TGTGCCAGCAGCCAAGCTTCCGGGACAGTCTATGGCTACACCTTC.

The genes are TRBV25-1 and TRBJ1-1; a possible D gene is TRBD1 (6 bases). Per germline, CDR1 MGHDK and CDR2 SYGVNS. V was clipped by 5 bases and J by 6 bases, with 13 bases between them. This CDR3 is built from 13 residues. CDR3 amino acids: CASSNFGGPEAFF. In DNA, the CDR3 is TGTGCCAGCAGTAACTTTGGGGGGCCTGAAGCTTTCTTT.

This chain uses TRBV19 with TRBJ1-5, with 12 bases fitting TRBD1. With V trimmed by 10 bases and J by 6 bases, 10 bases remained unmatched. CDR1 and CDR2 (germline): LNHDA, SQIVND (reference sequence). This CDR3 is 15 amino acids long. The CDR3 region is CATQLGTGGGQPQHF. For the CDR3, the DNA is TGTGCCACCCAGTTGGGGACAGGGGGCGGTCAGCCCCAGCATTTT.

The V call is TRBV6-5, the J call TRBJ1-3; D is ambiguous. The CDR3 spans 14 residues. V lost 6 bases to trimming and J lost 9 bases, with 18 bases between them. The germline CDR1 and CDR2 sequences are MNHEY and SVGAGI. The CDR3 is CASRPVGEVPTIYF. Here the CDR3 DNA reads TGTGCCAGCAGACCCGTTGGGGAGGTGCCCACCATATATTTT.